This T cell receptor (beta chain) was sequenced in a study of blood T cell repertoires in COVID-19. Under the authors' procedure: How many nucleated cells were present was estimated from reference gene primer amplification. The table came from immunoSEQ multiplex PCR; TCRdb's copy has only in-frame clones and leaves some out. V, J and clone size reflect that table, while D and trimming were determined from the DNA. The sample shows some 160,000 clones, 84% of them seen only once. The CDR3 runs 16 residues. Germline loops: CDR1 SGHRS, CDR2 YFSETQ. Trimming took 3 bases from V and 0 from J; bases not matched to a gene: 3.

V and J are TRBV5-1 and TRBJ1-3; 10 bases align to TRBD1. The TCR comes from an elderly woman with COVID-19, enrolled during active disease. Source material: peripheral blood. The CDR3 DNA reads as TGCGCCAGCAGCTGGACAGGGGGAGCCTCTGGAAACACCATATATTTT. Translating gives CASSWTGGASGNTIYF.